This T cell receptor (beta chain) originates from a study of blood T cell repertoires in COVID-19. Study at large: COVID-19 samples from acute and convalescent phases originated in the United States, Italy and Spain.

This clone was picked up a small number of times. Other DNA sequences in this specimen translate into the identical CDR3. Clones were read by immunoSEQ multiplex PCR, and TCRdb kept only the in-frame ones, dropping some. The sample carries more than 350,000 clones, 70% to 90% recorded once. Adults between about 18 and 89 years of age took part from approximately 24 US areas. Cohorts were based on clinical histories the participants reported. V was pared by 3 bases and J by 7 bases, with 13 bases between. The germline gives CDR1 SGHTA, CDR2 FQGNSA. The CDR3 extends over 14 amino acids. Sequences were obtained from PBMCs or T cells enriched from blood (not recorded which). The rearrangement uses TRBV7-2 and TRBJ1-5; maybe TRBD1 (5 bases). The clonotype comes from a woman aged 18 to 35 who had been exposed to COVID-19. The CDR3 bases are TGTGCCAGCAGCTTGGGGCAGGGTAACCAGCCCCAGCATTTT. The encoded protein is CASSLGQGNQPQHF.